The clone carrying this T cell receptor (beta chain) was observed at least ten times. The ends lost 5 bases at V and 2 bases at J; junction bases unmatched: 4. Germline V gene lookup returns CDR1 SGHAT and CDR2 FQDESV (reference sequence). The CDR3 covers 16 residues. Criteria for exclusion of patients were uncontrolled infection, other autoimmune disease, pregnancy or lactation. The data derive from a study of T cells in Graves' hyperthyroidism and ophthalmopathy. The TCR beta CDR3 regions underwent amplification using RNA transcripts as the source. The TCR CDR3 was amplified in a first-round RT-PCR using the HTBI primer set. From the multiplex PCR reads, TCRdb called clonotypes with MiXCR, one entry per CDR3 protein. Of under 250,000 distinct CDR3 sequences in the sample, about 24% are singletons; the top ten hold around 40%.

The sequenced sample was blood. This chain joins TRBV11-1 and TRBJ2-6, with TRBD1 matching over 9 bases. This TCR was recovered from a woman between 40 and 50 years old with Graves' ophthalmopathy. CDR3 loop: CASSPTGGPGANVLTF. In DNA form, the CDR3 reads TGTGCCAGCAGCCCCACAGGGGGCCCTGGGGCCAACGTCCTGACTTTC.